This is a list of T cell receptor beta chains from one sample in a study of graft-versus-host responses after intestinal transplantation. Libraries were prepared by immunoSEQ multiplex PCR; TCRdb keeps only in-frame clonotypes and omits some of them. Of about 23,000 clones in the sample, roughly 90% were seen once. This specimen consisted of PBMCs, obtained approximately 39 days after intestinal transplant. These receptors originate from a human patient who received an intestinal transplant, so some T cells may come from the graft donor. CDR3s include the opening cysteine and the closing phenylalanine or tryptophan. A D gene is named only where the DNA matches it firmly. The size of a clone is reported for some rows only, either as once, few or many, or as a class for expanded clones.

cdr3_nt: TGTGCCAGCAGTTACGGGGGACTAGCGCCCTACAATGAGCAGTTCTTC; cdr3_aa: CASSYGGLAPYNEQFF; d_call: TRBD2; j_call: TRBJ2-1; v_call: TRBV6-6; clone_size: -
cdr3_nt: TGTGCCAGCAGCTTAAGAGTCAGGGGGCAGGGCTACACCTTC; cdr3_aa: CASSLRVRGQGYTF; d_call: TRBD1; j_call: TRBJ1-2; v_call: TRBV7-2; clone_size: -
cdr3_nt: TGTGCCAGCATCCCGACAGGAAGACTCACTGAAGCTTTCTTT; cdr3_aa: CASIPTGRLTEAFF; d_call: -; j_call: TRBJ1-1; v_call: TRBV27; clone_size: -
cdr3_nt: TGTGCCAGCAGCCAAGTGGCTACTCCTGCCTACGAGCAGTACTTC; cdr3_aa: CASSQVATPAYEQYF; d_call: -; j_call: TRBJ2-7; v_call: TRBV4-2; clone_size: -
cdr3_nt: TGTGCCACCAGCCCTCGGACTAGCGGGAGCTGGGGAGAGACCCAGTACTTC; cdr3_aa: CATSPRTSGSWGETQYF; d_call: TRBD2; j_call: TRBJ2-5; v_call: TRBV15; clone_size: -
cdr3_nt: TGTGCCAGCAGTTCAAGTCTCGCCTTGAACACTGAAGCTTTCTTT; cdr3_aa: CASSSSLALNTEAFF; d_call: -; j_call: TRBJ1-1; v_call: TRBV6-5; clone_size: -
cdr3_nt: TGCAGTGCTAGAGCCTTCGCGGGGGCTTTCTTT; cdr3_aa: CSARAFAGAFF; d_call: -; j_call: TRBJ1-1; v_call: TRBV20-1; clone_size: -
cdr3_nt: TGCGCCAGCAGTGAGTTCACCGGGACTAGCGGGCACAATGAGCAGTTCTTC; cdr3_aa: CASSEFTGTSGHNEQFF; d_call: TRBD2; j_call: TRBJ2-1; v_call: TRBV10-1; clone_size: -
cdr3_nt: TGTGCCAGCAGCTTAGCCGGAGCGGGAGATTACAATGAGCAGTTCTTC; cdr3_aa: CASSLAGAGDYNEQFF; d_call: TRBD2; j_call: TRBJ2-1; v_call: TRBV7-2; clone_size: -
cdr3_nt: TGTGCCAGCAGGGAGCGGGACAGGGTAGTTTCACCCCTCCACTTT; cdr3_aa: CASRERDRVVSPLHF; d_call: TRBD1; j_call: TRBJ1-6; v_call: TRBV6-1; clone_size: -
cdr3_nt: TGTGCCAGCAGCTTTTTCCCGTTGGGCAATGAGCAGTTCTTC; cdr3_aa: CASSFFPLGNEQFF; d_call: -; j_call: TRBJ2-1; v_call: TRBV11-3; clone_size: -
cdr3_nt: TGTGCCAGCAGTTCGTATGTGCGGGGGTACAATGAGCAGTTCTTC; cdr3_aa: CASSSYVRGYNEQFF; d_call: TRBD2; j_call: TRBJ2-1; v_call: TRBV6-1; clone_size: -
cdr3_nt: TGTGCCAGCAGTTTTCAGGGACAAGCTTTCTTT; cdr3_aa: CASSFQGQAFF; d_call: -; j_call: TRBJ1-1; v_call: TRBV28; clone_size: -
cdr3_nt: TGTGCCAGCAGCGAAGACAGGGGATATGGCTACACCTTC; cdr3_aa: CASSEDRGYGYTF; d_call: TRBD1; j_call: TRBJ1-2; v_call: TRBV9; clone_size: few
cdr3_nt: TGTGCCAGCAGCTTGGCCGGACTCACGAACACTGAAGCTTTCTTT; cdr3_aa: CASSLAGLTNTEAFF; d_call: -; j_call: TRBJ1-1; v_call: TRBV5-6; clone_size: -
cdr3_nt: TGTGCCAGCAGCCCGTGGACAGGCTACAATGAGCAGTTCTTC; cdr3_aa: CASSPWTGYNEQFF; d_call: TRBD1; j_call: TRBJ2-1; v_call: TRBV14; clone_size: -
cdr3_nt: TGTGCCAGCAACTCACAGGGGGCATACACCGGGGAGCTGTTTTTT; cdr3_aa: CASNSQGAYTGELFF; d_call: TRBD1; j_call: TRBJ2-2; v_call: TRBV6-1; clone_size: -
cdr3_nt: TGTGCCAGCAGCTTTAGCGGTAGCAACAATCTCGAGAATCAGCCCCAGCATTTT; cdr3_aa: CASSFSGSNNLENQPQHF; d_call: -; j_call: TRBJ1-5; v_call: TRBV7-4; clone_size: -
cdr3_nt: TGTGCCAGCATCTGGGCGGAAAACACTGAAGCTTTCTTT; cdr3_aa: CASIWAENTEAFF; d_call: -; j_call: TRBJ1-1; v_call: TRBV28; clone_size: -
cdr3_nt: TGTGCCAGCAGAGTCGGGATGGGCACTGAAGCTTTCTTT; cdr3_aa: CASRVGMGTEAFF; d_call: -; j_call: TRBJ1-1; v_call: TRBV7-9; clone_size: -
cdr3_nt: TGTGCCAGCAGCCGGACAGGGACTTTCTCCTACGAGCAGTACTTC; cdr3_aa: CASSRTGTFSYEQYF; d_call: TRBD1; j_call: TRBJ2-7; v_call: TRBV4-2; clone_size: medium-sized
cdr3_nt: TGCGCCAGCAGCCCGGAGTTTGTTCGGGGCAATGAGCAGTTCTTC; cdr3_aa: CASSPEFVRGNEQFF; d_call: -; j_call: TRBJ2-1; v_call: TRBV4-1; clone_size: -
cdr3_nt: TGCGCCAGCAGCTCGGAGGCAAAAACCGGGGAGCTGTTTTTT; cdr3_aa: CASSSEAKTGELFF; d_call: -; j_call: TRBJ2-2; v_call: TRBV10-1; clone_size: few
cdr3_nt: TGTGCCAGCAGCGTAGGGACGTCTAGCACAGATACGCAGTATTTT; cdr3_aa: CASSVGTSSTDTQYF; d_call: -; j_call: TRBJ2-3; v_call: TRBV9; clone_size: -
cdr3_nt: TGTGCCACCAGCAGGGACTCCGGGTTTGAGACCCAGTACTTC; cdr3_aa: CATSRDSGFETQYF; d_call: -; j_call: TRBJ2-5; v_call: TRBV15; clone_size: -
cdr3_nt: TGTGCCAGCAGTTTGGGCGGAAGCAATCAGCCCCAGCATTTT; cdr3_aa: CASSLGGSNQPQHF; d_call: -; j_call: TRBJ1-5; v_call: TRBV28; clone_size: -
cdr3_nt: TGTGCCATCAGTGATTATAGGACGGCAGGGGATTTGGGAAACACCATATATTTT; cdr3_aa: CAISDYRTAGDLGNTIYF; d_call: -; j_call: TRBJ1-3; v_call: TRBV10-3; clone_size: -
cdr3_nt: TGTGCCACCTGGACTAGCGGGTACGAGCAGTACTTC; cdr3_aa: CATWTSGYEQYF; d_call: TRBD2; j_call: TRBJ2-7; v_call: TRBV10-3; clone_size: -
cdr3_nt: TGCGCCAGCAGCCTTTTCAAAAGCTCCGAGCAGTACTTC; cdr3_aa: CASSLFKSSEQYF; d_call: -; j_call: TRBJ2-7; v_call: TRBV5-1; clone_size: -
cdr3_nt: TGTGCCAGCAGTTTATTGCTTGGGGGGGCTAATGAAAAACTGTTTTTT; cdr3_aa: CASSLLLGGANEKLFF; d_call: -; j_call: TRBJ1-4; v_call: TRBV28; clone_size: -
cdr3_nt: TGTGCCAGCAGCAAAGTCCCAGCAGGTATCTACTACGAGCAGTACTTC; cdr3_aa: CASSKVPAGIYYEQYF; d_call: -; j_call: TRBJ2-7; v_call: TRBV21-1; clone_size: -
cdr3_nt: TGCGCCAGCAGCCAAGAATCTTATCCTAGCGGGGGGAAACTAGCCAAAAACATTCAGTACTTC; cdr3_aa: CASSQESYPSGGKLAKNIQYF; d_call: TRBD2; j_call: TRBJ2-4; v_call: TRBV4-1; clone_size: -
cdr3_nt: TGTGCCAGCAGCGTAGGGGGAGATACGCAGTATTTT; cdr3_aa: CASSVGGDTQYF; d_call: -; j_call: TRBJ2-3; v_call: TRBV9; clone_size: -
cdr3_nt: TGCGCCAGCAGCCAGGGCCATTATAATTCACCCCTCCACTTT; cdr3_aa: CASSQGHYNSPLHF; d_call: -; j_call: TRBJ1-6; v_call: TRBV4-1; clone_size: -
cdr3_nt: TGTGCCAGCAGCGTAGTCGGACTAGCGGGGCAAGAGACCCAGTACTTC; cdr3_aa: CASSVVGLAGQETQYF; d_call: TRBD2; j_call: TRBJ2-5; v_call: TRBV9; clone_size: few
cdr3_nt: TGCAGTGCCCGCCTTACAGATACGCAGTATTTT; cdr3_aa: CSARLTDTQYF; d_call: -; j_call: TRBJ2-3; v_call: TRBV20-1; clone_size: -
cdr3_nt: TGTGCCAGCCGTGGCACAGGGGGGAGGGAGACCCAGTACTTC; cdr3_aa: CASRGTGGRETQYF; d_call: TRBD1; j_call: TRBJ2-5; v_call: TRBV27; clone_size: -
cdr3_nt: TGCAGCGTTAGCGGGATCGGCGATGAGCAGTTCTTC; cdr3_aa: CSVSGIGDEQFF; d_call: TRBD2; j_call: TRBJ2-1; v_call: TRBV29-1; clone_size: few
cdr3_nt: TGTGCCAGCAGCCCGGACGGCTTCTCCTATAATTCACCCCTCCACTTT; cdr3_aa: CASSPDGFSYNSPLHF; d_call: -; j_call: TRBJ1-6; v_call: TRBV7-6; clone_size: -
cdr3_nt: TGTGCCAGCAGCTTGGGACTCGCTGAAGCTTTCTTT; cdr3_aa: CASSLGLAEAFF; d_call: -; j_call: TRBJ1-1; v_call: TRBV7-9; clone_size: -
cdr3_nt: TGCGCCAGCAGCCAATCCGTCCGTTGGCGGGAGGGCCTCTTTACGGAGCAGTTCTTC; cdr3_aa: CASSQSVRWREGLFTEQFF; d_call: TRBD2; j_call: TRBJ2-1; v_call: TRBV4-3; clone_size: -
cdr3_nt: TGTGCCAGCAGTCCTAGGGTGGCCTACGAGCAGTACTTC; cdr3_aa: CASSPRVAYEQYF; d_call: -; j_call: TRBJ2-7; v_call: TRBV6-6; clone_size: -